These 21 T cell receptor beta chains came from one sample sequenced in a study of blood T cell repertoires in COVID-19. Method: immunoSEQ multiplex PCR; TCRdb's copy keeps in-frame clones and lacks some. The sample has more than 110,000 clones, approximately 80% seen once. What was sequenced was PBMCs or T cells enriched from blood (not recorded which). These TCRs come from a woman aged 50 to 60 who had recovered from COVID-19.

A few counts support this clone. The chain couples TRBV19 to TRBJ2-5; the match to TRBD2 covers 13 bases. The V gene end was trimmed by 1 base and the J gene end by 3 bases; junction bases not matched to a gene: 14. This CDR3 comprises 20 residues. The germline gives CDR1 LNHDA, CDR2 SQIVND (reference sequence). The CDR3: CASSIVGMTSGGTQKETQYF. The CDR3 DNA sequence: TGTGCCAGTAGTATAGTGGGGATGACTAGCGGGGGGACGCAAAAAGAGACCCAGTACTTC.

The count of this clone is one. V is TRBV11-2 and J is TRBJ1-1, with 8 bases that match TRBD1. The germline gives CDR1 SGHAT, CDR2 FQNNGV. The CDR3 length is 14 residues. After removal of 3 bases from V and 6 bases from J, the junction contained 6 bases not matched to a gene. CDR3 bases: TGTGCCAGCAGCTTCCACTCGACAGGGGCTGAAGCTTTCTTT. It translates to CASSFHSTGAEAFF.

In DNA, the CDR3 is TGTGCCAGCAGCCAAACCGGGACAGGGTATATCCTTCGTCAGCCCCAGCATTTT. Its translation is CASSQTGTGYILRQPQHF. The chain recombines TRBV5-8 with TRBJ1-5; TRBD1 aligns across 9 bases. Germline assignment: CDR1 SGHTS and CDR2 YDEGEE. V lost 4 bases and J lost 6; bases outside the gene matches: 17. The CDR3 is 18 residues long.

V and J are TRBV2 and TRBJ1-2; 10 positions agree with TRBD1. With 4 bases clipped from V and 8 bases from J, the junction kept 7 bases outside the gene matches. This CDR3 region has 14 residues. The germline gives CDR1 SNHLY, CDR2 FYNNEI. CDR3 in DNA: TGTGCCAGCAGTGGGCTCCGGGACAGGGGCGGCTACACCTTC. It encodes CASSGLRDRGGYTF.

V gene TRBV7-9 combines with J gene TRBJ2-5; the match to TRBD2 covers 7 bases. This CDR3 has 14 amino acids. Germline values: CDR1 SEHNR, CDR2 FQNEAQ (reference sequence). Unmatched junction bases numbered 4, after V lost 3 bases and J lost 3 bases. In DNA form, the CDR3 reads TGTGCCAGCAGCTTCGGTCTAGCGGAAGAGACCCAGTACTTC. Its translation: CASSFGLAEETQYF. Supplemented by reference TRBV7-9 and TRBJ2-5, the full variable domain reads DTGVSQNPRHKITKRGQNVTFRCDPISEHNRLYWYRQTLGQGPEFLTYFQNEAQLEKSRLLSDRFSAERPKGSFSTLEIQRTEQGDSAMYLCASSFGLAEETQYFGPGTRLLVL.

V and J are TRBV5-5 and TRBJ1-1; D is possibly TRBD1 (5 bases). The V and J ends lost 1 base and 0 bases respectively, with 13 bases between them. The CDR3 spans 16 residues. The germline CDR1 and CDR2 sequences are SGHKS and YYEKEE (reference sequence). The CDR3 loop is CASSLPRGLLNTEAFF. DNA of the CDR3: TGTGCCAGCAGCTTGCCACGGGGACTGCTGAACACTGAAGCTTTCTTT.

The chain uses TRBV5-4 and TRBJ1-2; D is possibly TRBD1 (6 bases). In germline, CDR1 is SGHNT, CDR2 YYREEE (reference sequence). This CDR3 has 16 residues. V was cut by 4 bases and J by 2 bases, with 18 bases left in between. CDR3 residues: CASSGLLMDRNYGYTF. CDR3 bases: TGTGCCAGCAGCGGATTGTTGATGGACAGAAACTATGGCTACACCTTC.

The rearrangement joins TRBV9 to TRBJ2-2, with unresolved D. The CDR3 has 14 residues. Germline CDR1 SGDLS, CDR2 YYNGEE. The V and J ends lost 0 bases and 1 base respectively, with 4 bases between them. The CDR3 DNA reads as TGTGCCAGCAGCGTAGCTCTGAACACCGGGGAGCTGTTTTTT. It is translated as CASSVALNTGELFF.

The chain carries TRBV5-1 and TRBJ1-5, with D unresolved. CDR3 length equals 15 residues. With 5 bases removed from V and 6 bases from J, the gap between germline ends came to 18 bases. Per the germline V gene, CDR1 is SGHRS and CDR2 is YFSETQ. In DNA form, the CDR3 reads TGCGCCAGCAGGGTGGAGCCTCGTGGAAGTCAGCCCCAGCATTTT. Translation gives CASRVEPRGSQPQHF.

V and J are TRBV28 and TRBJ1-2; 7 bases are a match to TRBD1. CDR3 length equals 14 residues. Losses at the gene ends were 7 bases for V and 4 bases for J; bases not matched to a gene: 9. Germline V CDR1 and CDR2: MDHEN, SYDVKM. The CDR3 reads CASTPQTGTYGYTF. The CDR3 nucleotides are TGTGCCAGCACCCCCCAGACAGGGACCTATGGCTACACCTTC.

The chain couples TRBV3-1 (or the pseudogene TRBV3-2) to TRBJ2-2; tentatively, D is TRBD2 (6 bases). CDR1 is LGHDT and CDR2 is YNNKEL in the germline V gene (reference sequence). The ends were cut back, 4 bases at V and 5 bases at J, with 14 bases in the middle. The CDR3 extends over 15 amino acids. The CDR3 nucleotides read TGTGCCAGCAGCCCCGGGCTAGCGAGTACCGGGGAGCTGTTTTTT. It translates to CASSPGLASTGELFF.

CDR3 amino acids: CASSTWGQSTEAFF. CDR3 sequence (DNA): TGTGCCAGCAGTACGTGGGGACAATCCACTGAAGCTTTCTTT. The rearrangement joins TRBV28 to TRBJ1-1, with a weak D call TRBD1 (6 bases). V dropped 5 bases and J dropped 4 bases, with 14 bases sitting between them. This CDR3 has 14 residues. Germline V gives CDR1 MDHEN, CDR2 SYDVKM.

J is TRBJ1-2 and V is TRBV6-5; 7 positions match TRBD1. CDR1 is MNHEY, CDR2 SVGAGI, per germline. V shed 5 bases, J shed 7 bases, and the junction held 10 bases outside the gene matches. This CDR3 spans 14 amino acids. CDR3: CASSPSGTVVGYTF. The CDR3 DNA reads TGTGCCAGCAGTCCCTCCGGGACAGTGGTTGGCTACACCTTC.

The chain has TRBV5-1 and TRBJ2-4; D is perhaps TRBD1 (6 bases). With 4 bases removed from V and 7 bases from J, the gap between germline ends came to 18 bases. This CDR3 comprises 15 residues. Germline CDR1 and CDR2: SGHRS and YFSETQ. The CDR3 DNA sequence: TGCGCCAGCAGCCGGGCGACAGGAGACACCAACATTCAGTACTTC. As protein: CASSRATGDTNIQYF.

This clone was detected ten times or more. This rearrangement joins TRBV24-1 to TRBJ2-3; tentative D call: TRBD1 (6 bases). CDR3 length: 16 residues. Germline values: CDR1 KGHDR, CDR2 SFDVKD. V was cut by 10 bases and J by 3 bases, with 22 bases left in between. CDR3 nucleotides: TGTGCCACACGAGGACAGTCTAATAGAGGGACAGATACGCAGTATTTT. Residues: CATRGQSNRGTDTQYF.

The rearrangement joins TRBV5-1 to TRBJ1-1, with a tentative D call TRBD1 (6 bases). CDR3 length: 14 amino acids. Germline V gene sequence: CDR1 SGHRS, CDR2 YFSETQ. V was shortened by 0 bases and J by 3 bases, with 9 bases between the two germline ends. The CDR3 DNA reads TGCGCCAGCAGCTTGGGGGGGCCTGACACTGAAGCTTTCTTT. It specifies CASSLGGPDTEAFF.

V and J are TRBV3-1 (or the pseudogene TRBV3-2) and TRBJ1-1; 10 bases are a match to TRBD1. Trimming took 0 bases from V and 8 from J; bases not matched to a gene: 9. CDR1 is LGHDT, CDR2 YNNKEL, per germline (reference sequence). CDR3 length: 16 amino acids. CDR3: CASSQEYQTGGREAFF. CDR3 bases: TGTGCCAGCAGCCAAGAATACCAGACAGGGGGCCGGGAAGCTTTCTTT.

V is TRBV5-6 and J is TRBJ1-1; 7 bases fit TRBD1. V was clipped by 2 bases and J by 0 bases; unmatched bases: 7. This CDR3 contains 16 residues. In germline, CDR1 is SGHDT, CDR2 YYEEEE. Here the CDR3 DNA reads TGTGCCAGCAGCTTCCAGACAGGGAACATGAACACTGAAGCTTTCTTT. Encoded protein: CASSFQTGNMNTEAFF.

The chain couples TRBV2 to TRBJ2-1; 9 bases fit TRBD1. The junction had 0 bases not matched to a gene; V was cut back by 6 bases and J by 6 bases. The CDR3 is 12 residues long. Germline V gene sequence: CDR1 SNHLY, CDR2 FYNNEI. Written as DNA, the CDR3 is TGTGCCAGCAGGGACAGGGGCAATGAGCAGTTCTTC. It encodes CASRDRGNEQFF.

The genes are TRBV27 and TRBJ2-1, with 13 bases fitting TRBD2. CDR1 is MNHEY, CDR2 SMNVEV, per germline (reference sequence). This CDR3 has 15 residues. Unmatched junction bases numbered 5, after V lost 5 bases and J lost 7 bases. The CDR3 is CASSPLAGGRNEQFF. CDR3 coding DNA: TGTGCCAGCAGTCCACTAGCGGGGGGGCGTAATGAGCAGTTCTTC.

The V gene is TRBV7-9, the J gene TRBJ1-4; 9 bases match TRBD1. J was trimmed by 7 bases and V by 4 bases; bases with no gene match: 10. Germline assignment: CDR1 SEHNR and CDR2 FQNEAQ (reference sequence). The CDR3 has 16 residues. The CDR3 reads CASSSRDRDLSEKLFF. In DNA form, the CDR3 reads TGTGCCAGCAGCTCCCGGGACAGGGATCTTAGTGAAAAACTGTTTTTT.